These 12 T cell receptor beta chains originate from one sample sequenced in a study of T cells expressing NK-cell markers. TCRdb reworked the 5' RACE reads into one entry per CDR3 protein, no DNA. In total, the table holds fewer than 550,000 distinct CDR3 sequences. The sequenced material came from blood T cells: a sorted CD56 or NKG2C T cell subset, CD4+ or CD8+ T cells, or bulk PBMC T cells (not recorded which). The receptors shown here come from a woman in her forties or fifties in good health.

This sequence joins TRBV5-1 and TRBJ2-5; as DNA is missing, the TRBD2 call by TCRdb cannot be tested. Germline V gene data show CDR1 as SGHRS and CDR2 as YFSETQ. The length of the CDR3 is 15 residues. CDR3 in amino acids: CASSLKGLNQETQYF.

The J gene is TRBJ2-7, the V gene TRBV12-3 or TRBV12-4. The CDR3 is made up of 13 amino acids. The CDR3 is CASRGIAAYEQYF.

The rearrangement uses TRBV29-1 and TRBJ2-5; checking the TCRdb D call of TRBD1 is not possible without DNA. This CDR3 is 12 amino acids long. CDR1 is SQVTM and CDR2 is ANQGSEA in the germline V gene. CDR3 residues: CSVESQGKTQYF.

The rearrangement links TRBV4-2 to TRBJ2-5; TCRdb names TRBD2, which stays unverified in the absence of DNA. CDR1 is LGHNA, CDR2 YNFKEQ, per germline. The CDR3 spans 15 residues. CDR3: CASSQGGTSQETQYF.

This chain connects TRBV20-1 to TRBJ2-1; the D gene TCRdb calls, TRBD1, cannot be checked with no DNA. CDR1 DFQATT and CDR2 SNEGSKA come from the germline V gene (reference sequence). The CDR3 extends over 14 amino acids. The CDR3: CSARDQGGPNEQFF.

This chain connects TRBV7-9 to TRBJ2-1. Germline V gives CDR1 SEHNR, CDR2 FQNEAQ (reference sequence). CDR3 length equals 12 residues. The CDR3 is CASSHRDNEQFF.

The CDR3: CASSSSGRGRTGELFF. The chain combines TRBV11-3 with TRBJ2-2; there is no DNA to check the TCRdb D call of TRBD2. The CDR3 runs 16 residues. In germline, CDR1 is SGHNT, CDR2 YENEEA.

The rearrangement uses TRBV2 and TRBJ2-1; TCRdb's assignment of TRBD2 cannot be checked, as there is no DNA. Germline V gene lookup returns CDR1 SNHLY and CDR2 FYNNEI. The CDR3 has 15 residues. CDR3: CASSVQSEGEGEQFF.

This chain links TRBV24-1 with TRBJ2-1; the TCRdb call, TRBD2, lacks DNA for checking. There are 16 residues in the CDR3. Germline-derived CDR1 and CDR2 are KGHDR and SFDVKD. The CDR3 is CATSDTLSGTYNEQFF.

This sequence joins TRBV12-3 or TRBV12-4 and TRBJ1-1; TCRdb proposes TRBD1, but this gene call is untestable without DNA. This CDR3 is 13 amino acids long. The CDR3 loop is CASSSRDVKKAFF.

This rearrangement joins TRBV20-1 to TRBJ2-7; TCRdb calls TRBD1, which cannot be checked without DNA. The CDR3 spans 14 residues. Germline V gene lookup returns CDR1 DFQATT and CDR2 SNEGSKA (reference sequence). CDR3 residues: CSATGQGASYEQYF.

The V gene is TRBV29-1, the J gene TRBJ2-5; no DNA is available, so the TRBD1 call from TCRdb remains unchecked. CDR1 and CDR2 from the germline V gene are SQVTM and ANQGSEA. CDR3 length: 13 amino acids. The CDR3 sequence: CSVPDRGRETQYF.